This T cell receptor beta chain stems from a study of response to subunit inactivated influenza vaccine. Whole-study findings and limits: The study's authors posited that every seasonal influenza vaccination enlists few new T cells.

The CDR3 totals 19 residues. TCRdb re-called the RT-PCR reads through MiXCR, storing one row per CDR3 protein. The sample consists of about 650,000 distinct CDR3 sequences, 15% to 19% of them appearing once. On this clonotype: Its specificity is not known.

The sample consisted of PBMCs from blood, taken about 11 days after vaccination. The chain couples TRBV21-1 to TRBJ2-1; the table calls TRBD2, which could not be checked here. TRBV21-1 is a known pseudogene. The receptor was derived from a man aged 45-65 years who received an inactivated influenza vaccine. CDR3 sequence: CASSKASASGSKGSHEQFF. The CDR3 bases are TGTGCCAGCAGCAAAGCGTCTGCTAGCGGGAGTAAAGGATCCCATGAGCAGTTCTTC.